The TCR beta chain described here comes from a study of blood T cell repertoires in COVID-19 (dated by TCRdb to the early 2020s). Some background on the complete study: The collaborator samples originated in the United States, Italy and Spain and spanned the acute and convalescent phases of COVID-19. The material from the prospective study consisted of cDNA or gDNA derived from T cells, B-cell-depleted T cells, or PBMCs. The dataset comprised deeply sampled blood TCRbeta repertoires from subjects exposed to, actively infected with, or recovered from COVID-19. The repertoires were made available in a free public database intended to serve as a resource for research on the immune response to SARS-CoV-2. Samples were obtained from the ongoing ImmuneRACE study (first 160 participants) and from approximately 1,200 subjects provided by 6 global collaborators. The sample metadata nearly always contained a de-identified subject ID, COVID-19 status, age in years and sex. Where available, HLA class I and class II types were taken from metadata supplied by the sample provider and were not determined by assay-based typing.

TCRbeta CDR3 regions were amplified from genomic DNA using the immunoSEQ Assay, a bias-controlled multiplex PCR. The study's processing was this. The number of nucleated cells in each sample was estimated by amplification of reference gene primers within the assay. To quantify the absolute abundance of each unique TCRbeta CDR3 rearrangement, sequence reads were collapsed and filtered. Productive Simpson clonality was computed per sample as the square root of Simpson's diversity index over productive rearrangements. As stored in TCRdb, this immuneACCESS dataset retains in-frame rearrangements with V and J assigned. A fraction of the clones does not appear; measured against another copy, unresolved V genes explain less than half of the discrepancy, and the remainder lacks a known reason. V, J and clone size were drawn from that table, and D and trimming were deduced from the DNA. The table for this sample lists more than 40,000 clones; just over 85% of them were counted only once. Around 2.9% of the sample is in the top ten clones.

Based on the germline V gene, the CDR1 and CDR2 sequences are SGHTA and FQGNSA. There are 17 amino acids in the CDR3, from cysteine to phenylalanine inclusive. Only the CDR3 part of the read is kept: 51 bases, read in frame from the first base. Comments on this clone: No cognate antigen has been identified for it. One end of the junction fails to match germline, which may point to a read error.

Whole blood was collected in K2EDTA tubes by collaborating institutions according to the institutions' own protocols. For TCRbeta analysis, collaborators shipped samples in one of three forms: frozen whole blood, isolated PBMCs, or DNA extracted from either of those sample types. Results the study describes overall, beyond this receptor: The amount of clinical and demographic metadata varied by source and participant and was provided uncurated.

In this chain, TRBV7-2 is recombined with TRBJ2-2; 7 junctional bases match TRBD1. This receptor was obtained from an elderly woman with acute or convalescent COVID-19. The sequencing input was peripheral blood. The CDR3 has the sequence CASSPQTGQSNTGEPFF. In nucleotide form, the sequence is TGTGCCAGCAGCCCGCAGACGGGACAGTCGAACACCGGGGAGCCGTTTTTT.